These 28 T cell receptor beta chains originate from one sample sequenced in a study of T cell clonality in common variable immunodeficiency. Profiled with immunoSEQ multiplex PCR; TCRdb holds only in-frame clones, not every one. The sample yields around 39,000 clones, without any singletons. Source material: peripheral blood mononuclear cells. The receptors derive from a person aged 18 to 70 in good health.

Many counts were recorded for this clone. The read ends 3 residues before the CDR3 terminus; that terminus is restored from the germline J gene. V gene TRBV5-1 combines with J gene TRBJ2-5; TRBD2 agrees at 12 bases. Germline V gives CDR1 SGHRS, CDR2 YFSETQ. The junction had 5 bases not matched to a gene; V was cut back by 0 bases and J by 5 bases. The length of the CDR3 is 16 residues. The CDR3 is CASSLAASGRGETQYF. The CDR3 DNA, read in part, is TGCGCCAGCAGCTTGGCGGCTAGCGGGAGGGGGGAGACC.

This clone was counted ten times or more. The read stops 3 residues short of the end of the CDR3; the missing end is completed from the germline J gene. The chain is built from TRBV20-1 and TRBJ1-1, with 9 bases lining up with TRBD1. The CDR3 is 16 residues long. Germline V lookup: CDR1 DFQATT, CDR2 SNEGSKA (reference sequence). V lost 1 base to trimming and J lost 1 base; unmatched junction nucleotides: 7. CDR3 DNA, as far as it was read: TGCAGTGCTAGAGTACAGGGGGCGCCCAAGAACACTGAA. Protein: CSARVQGAPKNTE. The CDR3 reads in full as CSARVQGAPKNTEAFF.

The sample holds many counts of this clone. The sequence runs out 3 residues before the end of the CDR3; the remainder is reconstructed from the germline J gene. V gene TRBV4-1 combines with J gene TRBJ2-1; D possibly corresponds to TRBD1 (5 bases). Germline lookup yields CDR1 MGHRA and CDR2 YSYEKL. The CDR3 consists of 16 residues. V shed 2 bases and J shed 0 bases, with 11 bases lying between them. CDR3 DNA, as far as it was read: TGCGCCAGCAGCCAACTGGACATGATCTCCTACAATGAG. This codes for CASSQLDMISYNE. The whole CDR3 sequence reads CASSQLDMISYNEQFF.

This clone was detected ten times or more. The read finishes 3 residues shy of the CDR3 end, and the germline J gene is used to complete it. This chain links TRBV5-1 with TRBJ1-2; tentatively, D is TRBD1 (5 bases). The CDR3 consists of 14 residues. Germline V gene sequence: CDR1 SGHRS, CDR2 YFSETQ. The V end was cut by 4 bases, the J end by 6 bases, with 16 bases between. The covered CDR3 bases are TGCGCCAGCAGCGCCTCCGGGGGGTACGATGGC. Amino acid sequence: CASSASGGYDG. The full CDR3 protein is CASSASGGYDGYTF.

This clone occurred many times. The read stops 3 residues short of the end of the CDR3; the missing end is completed from the germline J gene. The rearrangement links TRBV20-1 to TRBJ2-7, with 10 positions matching TRBD1. V trimming: 3 bases; J trimming: 5 bases; junction bases outside the gene matches: 7. The length of the CDR3 is 14 residues. Germline assignment: CDR1 DFQATT and CDR2 SNEGSKA (reference sequence). The CDR3 bases that were read are TGCAGTGCTAGTACGGGACAGGGGTTTGACGAG. Amino acid sequence: CSASTGQGFDE. The CDR3, in full, reads CSASTGQGFDEQYF.

This clone occurred many times. The observed sequence ends 3 residues before the CDR3 terminus, with the missing tail filled in from the germline J gene. The genes are TRBV6-2 or TRBV6-3 and TRBJ1-1; D perhaps matches TRBD1 (5 bases). V lost 5 bases and J 0 bases, leaving 16 bases between the germline ends. Germline-derived CDR1 and CDR2 are MNHEY and SVGEGT. This CDR3 has 16 residues. The DNA read from the CDR3 is TGTGCCAGCAGTCCGACGGGGGTGAGGTTGAACACTGAA. This sequence encodes CASSPTGVRLNTE. The whole CDR3 region reads CASSPTGVRLNTEAFF.

This clone has at least ten counts. The read halts 3 residues ahead of the CDR3 end, with the missing end drawn from the germline J gene. The rearrangement links TRBV19 to TRBJ1-5, with 7 bases fitting TRBD1. The CDR3 is made up of 15 amino acids. The germline V gene encodes CDR1 LNHDA and CDR2 SQIVND (reference sequence). Germline trimming cut 6 bases from V and 5 bases from J; bases unmatched to any gene: 10. CDR3 bases read: TGTGCCAGTAGAATCAACAGGGGAGGGGATCAGCCC. This gives the protein CASRINRGGDQP. From start to end, the CDR3 is CASRINRGGDQPQHF.

This clone was counted ten times or more. The read terminates 3 residues ahead of where the CDR3 ends, so the germline J gene completes it. This chain links TRBV18 with TRBJ1-1; D unclear. V dropped 3 bases and J dropped 2 bases, with 10 bases sitting between them. The CDR3 runs to 14 residues. Germline V gives CDR1 KGHSH, CDR2 LQKENI. The CDR3 reads CASSPVTPNTEAFF. The CDR3 DNA, read in part, is TGTGCCAGCTCACCCGTGACACCAAACACTGAA.

This clone was detected ten times or more. The read ends 3 residues before the CDR3 terminus; that terminus is restored from the germline J gene. The chain is built from TRBV3-1 (or the pseudogene TRBV3-2) and TRBJ1-2; a weak D match, TRBD1 (5 bases). Germline CDR1 is LGHDT and CDR2 is YNNKEL (reference sequence). The CDR3 sequence is 13 residues long. V lost 1 base to trimming and J lost 4 bases, with 7 bases between them. The covered CDR3 bases are TGTGCCAGCAGCCAAGGACAGACCTATGGC. It is translated as CASSQGQTYG. The complete CDR3 reads CASSQGQTYGYTF.

This clone has a handful of counts. The read halts 3 residues ahead of the CDR3 end, with the missing end drawn from the germline J gene. The chain has TRBV30 and TRBJ1-2; a possible D gene is TRBD1 (6 bases). The CDR3 extends over 16 amino acids. Germline V gene lookup returns CDR1 GTSNPN and CDR2 SVGIG (reference sequence). The V end was cut by 3 bases, the J end by 6 bases, with 23 bases between. The CDR3 here is CAWRDAGVSVWNGYTF. The DNA read from the CDR3 is TGTGCCTGGAGAGACGCAGGGGTGTCAGTCTGGAATGGC.

This clone was counted at least ten times. CDR3 DNA (partial): TGTGCCAGCAGTCCGTTGGTCGGTTCACCA. It yields the protein CASSPLVGSP. The whole CDR3 reads CASSPLVGSPLFF. This rearrangement joins TRBV27 to TRBJ1-4, with no clear D. The CDR3 extends 3 residues past the end of the read, so its final part is completed from the germline J gene. The CDR3 totals 13 residues. Germline lookup yields CDR1 MNHEY and CDR2 SMNVEV (reference sequence).

This clone was counted between two and nine times. The CDR3 extends 3 residues past the end of the read, so its final part is completed from the germline J gene. This chain connects TRBV5-1 to TRBJ2-7; 10 positions agree with TRBD1. The CDR3 length is 14 residues. V was clipped by 3 bases and J by 1 base; unmatched bases: 1. CDR1 and CDR2 from the germline V gene are SGHRS and YFSETQ. The covered CDR3 bases are TGCGCCAGCAGCTCGGACAGGGGGTCCTACGAG. This codes for CASSSDRGSYE. The entire CDR3 reads CASSSDRGSYEQYF.

This clone appeared many times. The read is 3 residues too short to cover the CDR3 end, so that end is filled in from the germline J gene. The chain has TRBV10-3 and TRBJ1-2; no clear D gene. The germline V and J ends were trimmed by 6 bases and 2 bases, with 7 bases remaining between them. This CDR3 has 12 amino acids. CDR1 ENHRY and CDR2 SYGVKD come from the germline V gene. The CDR3 DNA, read in part, is TGTGCCATCAGGGCCGAAAACTATGGC. Encoded protein: CAIRAENYG. The whole CDR3 sequence is CAIRAENYGYTF.

This clone was seen at least ten times. The read falls 3 residues short of the CDR3 end, and the missing part is taken from the germline J gene. The chain carries TRBV28 and TRBJ1-2; D possibly corresponds to TRBD1 (5 bases). The CDR3 runs to 14 residues. CDR1 and CDR2 (germline): MDHEN, SYDVKM. V was shortened by 4 bases and J by 2 bases, with 11 bases between the two germline ends. The sequenced CDR3 bases are TGTGCCAGCAGTTCACGACAGTCAAACTATGGC. Residues: CASSSRQSNYG. The full-length CDR3 reads as CASSSRQSNYGYTF.

This clone was counted many times. The CDR3 is cut off 3 residues early in the read; its end comes from the germline J gene. The chain has TRBV7-9 and TRBJ1-5; D ambiguous. The CDR3 consists of 12 residues. Deletions cut 4 bases from V and 6 bases from J, with 7 bases between. The germline CDR1 and CDR2 sequences are SEHNR and FQNEAQ (reference sequence). CDR3: CASSSDFQPQHF. The DNA read from the CDR3 is TGTGCCAGCAGCTCAGATTTTCAGCCC.

For this clone: The CDR3 end is not reached by the read, which stops 3 residues before it; the germline J gene fills it in. The chain has TRBV30 and TRBJ2-2; 10 positions match TRBD1. Per the germline V gene, CDR1 is GTSNPN and CDR2 is SVGIG (reference sequence). This CDR3 is built from 13 residues. The CDR3 bases that were read are TGTGCCTGGGGGACAGGGGCTAATGAAAAG. Protein: CAWGTGANEK. The full-length CDR3 reads as CAWGTGANEKLFF.

Ten or more counts support this clone. The CDR3 goes on 3 residues after the read ends, and that part is filled in from the germline J gene. The chain uses TRBV20-1 and TRBJ2-3, with a weak D call TRBD1 (6 bases). V was cut by 1 base and J by 6 bases, with 14 bases left in between. Germline values: CDR1 DFQATT, CDR2 SNEGSKA (reference sequence). The CDR3 extends over 14 amino acids. The sequenced CDR3 bases are TGCAGTGCTAGAGGAGGACAGCCAATTGATACG. Translation: CSARGGQPIDT. The full CDR3 sequence reads CSARGGQPIDTQYF.

At least ten counts were recorded for this clone. The CDR3 end lies 3 residues beyond the end of the read and is filled in from the germline J gene. The chain is built from TRBV7-2 and TRBJ1-2; 9 bases are a match to TRBD1. The CDR3 loop spans 14 amino acids. With V trimmed by 0 bases and J by 5 bases, 1 base remained unmatched. From germline, CDR1 is SGHTA and CDR2 FQGNSA. The sequenced part of the CDR3 DNA is TGTGCCAGCAGCTTAGCGGGACAGGGATATGGC. It encodes CASSLAGQGYG. In full, the CDR3 reads CASSLAGQGYGYTF.

This clone has ten or more counts. The read falls 3 residues short of the CDR3 end, and the missing part is taken from the germline J gene. This chain uses TRBV20-1 with TRBJ2-7, with 15 bases identical to TRBD2. This CDR3 has 17 residues. CDR1 and CDR2 from the germline V gene are DFQATT and SNEGSKA (reference sequence). Germline trimming cut 6 bases from V and 3 bases from J; bases unmatched to any gene: 12. The CDR3 sequence: CSAPTGLAGGPDYEQYF. The DNA read from the CDR3 is TGCAGTGCCCCAACCGGACTAGCGGGGGGGCCGGACTACGAG.

This clone was picked up many times. The observed sequence ends 3 residues before the CDR3 terminus, with the missing tail filled in from the germline J gene. V is TRBV10-3 and J is TRBJ1-4; D might be TRBD1 (6 bases). The V and J ends lost 0 bases and 4 bases respectively, with 18 bases between them. There are 18 residues in the CDR3. Germline values: CDR1 ENHRY, CDR2 SYGVKD. The CDR3 loop reads CAISESKAGQSRNEKLFF. Incomplete CDR3 DNA: TGTGCCATCAGTGAGTCGAAAGCTGGACAGTCTCGTAATGAAAAA.

This clone was counted at least ten times. The CDR3 end lies 3 residues beyond the end of the read and is filled in from the germline J gene. V is TRBV18 and J is TRBJ2-4; 11 bases are shared with TRBD1. After removal of 0 bases from V and 6 bases from J, the junction contained 1 base not matched to a gene. Looked up from germline, CDR1 is KGHSH and CDR2 is LQKENI. The CDR3 has 15 amino acids. CDR3 residues: CASSPPGQGVNIQYF. The sequenced part of the CDR3 DNA is TGTGCCAGCTCACCACCGGGACAGGGGGTAAACATT. Based on the CDR3 plus reference TRBV18 and TRBJ2-4, the full variable domain is NAGVMQNPRHLVRRRGQEARLRCSPMKGHSHVYWYRQLPEEGLKFMVYLQKENIIDESGMPKERFSAEFPKEGPSILRIQQVVRGDSAAYFCASSPPGQGVNIQYFGAGTRLSVL.

In the case of this clone: The read falls 3 residues short of the CDR3 end, and the missing part is taken from the germline J gene. V and J are TRBV11-2 and TRBJ2-7, with D uncertain. Trimming removed 3 bases from V and 3 bases from J, with 9 bases in between. In germline, CDR1 is SGHAT, CDR2 FQNNGV. The CDR3 is 13 amino acids. The CDR3 DNA, read in part, is TGTGCCAGCAGCTTCGTTGAGGTCTACGAG. This encodes CASSFVEVYE. The whole CDR3 sequence is CASSFVEVYEQYF.

This clone has more than one count but fewer than ten. The DNA read from the CDR3 is TGCAGTGCCTCCCCGGCAGGGCCAGGTGTCACTGAA. Its protein is CSASPAGPGVTE. The full-length CDR3 reads as CSASPAGPGVTEAFF. The chain combines TRBV20-1 with TRBJ1-1; D perhaps matches TRBD1 (5 bases). Coverage ceases 3 residues before the CDR3 finishes, and the germline J gene fills in the end. The CDR3 extends over 15 amino acids. V shed 6 bases and J shed 4 bases, with 21 bases lying between them. Germline V CDR1 and CDR2: DFQATT, SNEGSKA (reference sequence).

In its sample, this clone was seen many times. The CDR3 end falls 3 residues outside the read, so it is completed with the germline J gene. The chain links TRBV5-1 to TRBJ2-2; TRBD1 aligns across 7 bases. The trim removed 0 bases at V and 7 bases at J, leaving 6 bases unmatched. Germline values: CDR1 SGHRS, CDR2 YFSETQ. The CDR3 runs 15 residues. Incomplete CDR3 DNA: TGCGCCAGCAGCTTGGTACCCAGGGGGATCGGGGAG. Residues: CASSLVPRGIGE. In full, the CDR3 reads CASSLVPRGIGELFF. Full variable domain (outside the CDR3, taken from reference TRBV5-1 and TRBJ2-2): KAGVTQTPRYLIKTRGQQVTLSCSPISGHRSVSWYQQTPGQGLQFLFEYFSETQRNKGNFPGRFSGRQFSNSRSEMNVSTLELGDSALYLCASSLVPRGIGELFFGEGSRLTVL.

The table lists this clone with many counts. The read stops 3 residues short of the end of the CDR3; the missing end is completed from the germline J gene. The rearrangement links TRBV20-1 to TRBJ2-7; 10 positions match TRBD2. The CDR3 is 14 amino acids. After removal of 0 bases from V and 3 bases from J, the junction contained 2 bases not matched to a gene. The germline CDR1 and CDR2 sequences are DFQATT and SNEGSKA (reference sequence). CDR3 bases read: TGCAGTGCTAGAGATTGGACTAGCGGCTACGAG. Translating it yields CSARDWTSGYE. The full CDR3 reads CSARDWTSGYEQYF.

This clone was recorded at least ten times. The missing CDR3 end, 3 residues past where the read stops, is filled in from the germline J gene. This rearrangement joins TRBV11-3 to TRBJ1-6, with 7 bases aligning to TRBD1. Trimming cost V 6 bases and J 1 base; bases outside gene matches: 0. Germline CDR1 SGHNT, CDR2 YENEEA. The CDR3 totals 14 residues. The CDR3 reads CASRDRSYNSPLHF. The covered CDR3 bases are TGTGCCAGCAGGGACAGGTCCTATAATTCACCC.

This clone was detected ten times or more. Read data end 3 residues before the CDR3 end; the end is taken from the germline J gene. The chain joins TRBV20-1 to TRBJ1-5; the match to TRBD1 covers 8 bases. This CDR3 is 15 amino acids long. Looked up from germline, CDR1 is DFQATT and CDR2 is SNEGSKA (reference sequence). Unmatched junction bases numbered 5, after V lost 3 bases and J lost 1 base. CDR3 DNA (partial): TGCAGTGCTAGCCGAGGGGACAGGAGCAATCAGCCC. This translates into CSASRGDRSNQP. The entire CDR3 protein reads CSASRGDRSNQPQHF.

This clone was picked up a small number of times. The read terminates 3 residues ahead of where the CDR3 ends, so the germline J gene completes it. V gene TRBV30 combines with J gene TRBJ1-5, with a weak D call TRBD1 (6 bases). Germline loops: CDR1 GTSNPN, CDR2 SVGIG (reference sequence). Trimming stripped 2 bases from V and 0 bases from J, with 11 bases between. This CDR3 has 15 residues. The CDR3 DNA, read in part, is TGTGCCTGGAGTAAGGACAGCCTTAGCAATCAGCCC. As protein: CAWSKDSLSNQP. Given in full, the CDR3 is CAWSKDSLSNQPQHF.